Shown below are 25 T cell receptor beta chains from a single sample sequenced in a study of PD-1 and CTLA-4 blockade in melanoma. The data were produced by immunoSEQ multiplex PCR, yet TCRdb's version contains in-frame clones alone and is incomplete. The sample lists 20,000 to 25,000 clones; about 87% were seen once. The source material was CD8+ T cells from peripheral blood, sampled before anti-PD-1 treatment. These receptors were collected from a human donor with melanoma.

V is TRBV28 and J is TRBJ2-7, with 8 positions matching TRBD1. The CDR3 length is 13 residues. V lost 5 bases and J lost 7; bases outside the gene matches: 7. CDR1 and CDR2 (germline): MDHEN, SYDVKM. CDR3 bases: TGTGCCAGCAGTCCCCAGGGGGCGGGGGAGCAGTACTTC. The encoded protein is CASSPQGAGEQYF. Based on the CDR3 plus reference TRBV28 and TRBJ2-7, the full variable domain is DVKVTQSSRYLVKRTGEKVFLECVQDMDHENMFWYRQDPGLGLRLIYFSYDVKMKEKGDIPEGYSVSREKKERFSLILESASTNQTSMYLCASSPQGAGEQYFGPGTRLTVT.

The chain uses TRBV28 and TRBJ2-2, with 7 bases that match TRBD1. This CDR3 is built from 15 residues. The V segment lost 5 bases and the J segment 6 bases; nucleotides outside the gene matches: 9. The germline CDR1 and CDR2 sequences are MDHEN and SYDVKM. The CDR3 here is CASSPKYRGPGELFF. The CDR3 bases are TGTGCCAGCAGTCCGAAATACAGGGGCCCCGGGGAGCTGTTTTTT.

V and J are TRBV4-1 and TRBJ2-2; D is undetermined. The CDR3 runs 13 residues. V was cut by 1 base and J by 4 bases, with 4 bases left in between. Germline loops: CDR1 MGHRA, CDR2 YSYEKL. The CDR3 is CASSQVGTGELFF. The DNA for the CDR3 is TGCGCCAGCAGCCAAGTGGGCACCGGGGAGCTGTTTTTT.

V is TRBV4-2 and J is TRBJ2-7; TRBD2 agrees at 10 bases. This CDR3 spans 18 amino acids. V was pared by 0 bases and J by 3 bases, with 11 bases of the junction left unmatched. Germline V gene sequence: CDR1 LGHNA, CDR2 YNFKEQ. DNA of the CDR3: TGTGCCAGCAGCCAAGATGGTGGACTAGCGGCCGAGGGCTACGAGCAGTACTTC. It specifies CASSQDGGLAAEGYEQYF.

The sample holds one count of this clone. CDR3 sequence (DNA): TGTGCCAGCAGTTTGAAACGGACAGGTAGCGAGCAGTACTTC. Amino acid sequence: CASSLKRTGSEQYF. The chain combines TRBV27 with TRBJ2-7, with TRBD1 matching over 7 bases. The CDR3 is 14 amino acids. Losses at the gene ends were 3 bases for V and 6 bases for J; bases not matched to a gene: 8. Germline V gives CDR1 MNHEY, CDR2 SMNVEV (reference sequence).

The V and J genes are TRBV12-3 or TRBV12-4 and TRBJ2-7; weak D call: TRBD1 (5 bases). The length of the CDR3 is 12 residues. V lost 5 bases to trimming and J lost 2 bases, with 7 bases between them. The CDR3 DNA reads as TGTGCCAGCAGTCCGACAGCCTACGAGCAGTACTTC. Residues: CASSPTAYEQYF.

This chain joins TRBV7-9 and TRBJ1-1; D is uncertain. The CDR3 has 13 residues. V was cut by 5 bases and J by 1 base, with 8 bases left in between. Per the germline V gene, CDR1 is SEHNR and CDR2 is FQNEAQ (reference sequence). The CDR3 nucleotides read TGTGCCAGCAGCACCGAAAAGAACACTGAAGCTTTCTTT. It codes for CASSTEKNTEAFF.

V gene TRBV30 combines with J gene TRBJ1-5; D unresolved. CDR3 length: 12 residues. V gave up 1 base and J gave up 7 bases, with 8 bases separating them. The germline CDR1 and CDR2 sequences are GTSNPN and SVGIG (reference sequence). CDR3 protein: CAWSEGQQPQHF. The CDR3 bases are TGTGCCTGGAGTGAAGGGCAACAGCCCCAGCATTTT.

The rearrangement joins TRBV28 to TRBJ1-5; D gene uncertain. Germline V gene data show CDR1 as MDHEN and CDR2 as SYDVKM. Trimming cost V 6 bases and J 2 bases, with 14 bases left between them. CDR3 length: 15 amino acids. The CDR3 region is CASSIWGQGNQPQHF. In DNA form, the CDR3 reads TGTGCCAGCAGCATATGGGGTCAGGGCAATCAGCCCCAGCATTTT.

This clone was seen only once. This chain uses TRBV11-2 with TRBJ2-1; D gene uncertain. The CDR3 has 13 amino acids. The germline V and J ends were trimmed by 10 bases and 0 bases, with 10 bases remaining between them. Germline V gene sequence: CDR1 SGHAT, CDR2 FQNNGV. CDR3 residues: CATMINSYNEQFF. The CDR3 DNA sequence: TGTGCCACCATGATTAACTCCTACAATGAGCAGTTCTTC.

V usage is TRBV9 and J usage is TRBJ2-1, with a possible D match to TRBD2 (6 bases). There are 14 residues in the CDR3. The germline gives CDR1 SGDLS, CDR2 YYNGEE. V lost 4 bases and J lost 7, with 15 bases in between. The CDR3 DNA follows: TGTGCCAGCAGCCCCGGGACTGGGCATAATGAGCAGTTCTTC. Protein: CASSPGTGHNEQFF.

The chain joins TRBV2 to TRBJ2-1, with unresolved D. Trimming removed 7 bases at V and 2 bases at J, with 9 bases between. Germline V gives CDR1 SNHLY, CDR2 FYNNEI. CDR3 length equals 13 residues. CDR3: CASTHTAYNEQFF. The CDR3 nucleotides read TGTGCCAGCACCCACACCGCCTACAATGAGCAGTTCTTC.

The chain uses TRBV29-1 and TRBJ1-2, with D possibly matching TRBD1 (6 bases). The CDR3 has 14 amino acids. CDR1 and CDR2 (germline): SQVTM, ANQGSEA. The V end lost 5 bases, the J end lost 0 bases, and 13 bases lay between the germline ends. CDR3 residues: CSVTRDTTNYGYTF. DNA of the CDR3: TGCAGCGTTACTCGGGACACCACTAACTATGGCTACACCTTC.

The chain recombines TRBV13 with TRBJ1-4; the D is unclear. Germline CDR1 and CDR2: PRHDT and FYEKMQ (reference sequence). V lost 6 bases and J 5 bases, leaving 4 bases between the germline ends. This CDR3 contains 11 residues. The CDR3 reads CASSSNEKLFF. As DNA, the CDR3 is TGTGCCAGCAGTTCGAATGAAAAACTGTTTTTT.

J is TRBJ1-6 and V is TRBV7-9; TRBD1 aligns across 10 bases. This CDR3 contains 15 residues. Germline CDR1 SEHNR, CDR2 FQNEAQ (reference sequence). The junction had 5 bases not matched to a gene; V was cut back by 3 bases and J by 9 bases. The CDR3 reads CASSFERDRGSPLHF. Here the CDR3 DNA reads TGTGCCAGCAGCTTCGAGCGGGACAGGGGTTCACCCCTCCACTTT.

The chain is built from TRBV4-3 and TRBJ2-3, with 9 bases that match TRBD2. Losses at the gene ends were 0 bases for V and 0 bases for J; bases not matched to a gene: 7. Germline CDR1 and CDR2: LGHNA and YSLEER. The CDR3 sequence is 18 residues long. This CDR3 reads CASSQDVLAGLSTDTQYF. CDR3 coding DNA: TGCGCCAGCAGCCAAGACGTACTAGCGGGCCTTAGCACAGATACGCAGTATTTT.

The CDR3 DNA is TGTGCCATGGAGTGGGACACCGGGGAGCTGTTTTTT. As protein: CAMEWDTGELFF. The rearrangement links TRBV10-3 to TRBJ2-2; the D is unclear. The CDR3 consists of 12 residues. Per germline, CDR1 ENHRY and CDR2 SYGVKD. Deletions cut 9 bases from V and 3 bases from J, with 8 bases between.

V usage is TRBV2 and J usage is TRBJ1-1; TRBD1 matches at 7 bases. Germline V lookup: CDR1 SNHLY, CDR2 FYNNEI. V dropped 2 bases and J dropped 0; count of bases not matched to a gene: 9. The CDR3 contains 17 residues. CDR3 in amino acids: CASSETGAGLLNTEAFF. Here the CDR3 DNA reads TGTGCCAGCAGTGAAACAGGGGCCGGGCTATTGAACACTGAAGCTTTCTTT.

The chain uses TRBV12-3 or TRBV12-4 and TRBJ1-1; D gene unclear. The CDR3 has 11 amino acids. Trimming took 6 bases from V and 4 from J, leaving 6 bases between them. The CDR3 bases are TGTGCCAGCAGCCGGACCACTGAAGCTTTCTTT. This encodes CASSRTTEAFF.

The genes are TRBV7-6 and TRBJ1-4; 8 bases agree with TRBD1. V lost 4 bases and J lost 5; bases outside the gene matches: 9. Germline V gene lookup returns CDR1 SGHVS and CDR2 FNYEAQ. CDR3 size: 16 residues. The CDR3 sequence: CASSSPTGGINEKLFF. CDR3 DNA: TGTGCCAGCAGCTCGCCCACAGGGGGTATAAATGAAAAACTGTTTTTT.

The chain links TRBV5-6 to TRBJ2-5, with 10 positions matching TRBD1. V lost 2 bases and J lost 5; bases outside the gene matches: 9. The CDR3 sequence is 16 residues long. Germline V gene data show CDR1 as SGHDT and CDR2 as YYEEEE. The CDR3 nucleotides read TGTGCCAGCAGCTTCCCGACAGGGGGCTTAAAGGAGACCCAGTACTTC. Amino acid sequence: CASSFPTGGLKETQYF.

This sequence joins TRBV6-5 and TRBJ1-1; D gene unclear. CDR3 size: 15 residues. V was cut by 2 bases and J by 7 bases, with 17 bases left in between. Per the germline V gene, CDR1 is MNHEY and CDR2 is SVGAGI. This CDR3 is CASSYGPYNLFEAFF. The CDR3 region has the DNA TGTGCCAGCAGTTACGGTCCATACAACCTTTTTGAAGCTTTCTTT.

CDR3 coding DNA: TGCAGCGTTGAAGGCCAGGGGAGCCTCGACGAGCAGTACTTC. Its protein is CSVEGQGSLDEQYF. The chain employs TRBV29-1 and TRBJ2-7; maybe TRBD1 (6 bases). The V end lost 1 base, the J end lost 5 bases, and 15 bases lay between the germline ends. The CDR3 contains 14 residues. Germline values: CDR1 SQVTM, CDR2 ANQGSEA.

J is TRBJ2-1 and V is TRBV14; the D is unclear. CDR1 and CDR2 from the germline V gene are SGHDN and FVKESK. Trimming removed 7 bases from V and 5 bases from J, with 12 bases in between. CDR3 length: 13 amino acids. The DNA of the CDR3 is TGTGCCAGCACCGATTTGGAGAACAATGAGCAGTTCTTC. This sequence encodes CASTDLENNEQFF.

V gene TRBV5-4 combines with J gene TRBJ1-4; TRBD1 matches at 7 bases. The V segment lost 6 bases and the J segment 4 bases; nucleotides outside the gene matches: 18. This CDR3 region has 18 residues. Germline V CDR1 and CDR2: SGHNT, YYREEE (reference sequence). The CDR3 DNA sequence: TGTGCCAGCACCCTCAACCGGGACAGATCCTGGCTTAATGAAAAACTGTTTTTT. As protein: CASTLNRDRSWLNEKLFF.